This TCR beta chain was sequenced during a study of monozygotic twins with inflammatory bowel disease. Points from the study as a whole: People with IBD had fewer clonotypes in common with others than healthy twins did, especially with disease activity.

From the 5' RACE reads, TCRdb lists one entry per CDR3 protein and no DNA. The sample includes approximately 340,000 distinct CDR3 sequences. Researchers collected roughly 2.3 ml of blood per donor. As concerns this clonotype: Its antigen is currently unknown.

The TCR was taken from a human donor with ulcerative colitis or Crohn's disease, or a healthy co-twin of an affected twin (not recorded which). Sequencing was carried out using blood.

CDR3 protein: CASSAGTGGWYEQYF. The V call is TRBV6-1, the J call TRBJ2-7; without DNA, the TCRdb call of TRBD1 cannot be checked. The germline gives CDR1 MNHNS, CDR2 SASEGT. This CDR3 has 15 residues.